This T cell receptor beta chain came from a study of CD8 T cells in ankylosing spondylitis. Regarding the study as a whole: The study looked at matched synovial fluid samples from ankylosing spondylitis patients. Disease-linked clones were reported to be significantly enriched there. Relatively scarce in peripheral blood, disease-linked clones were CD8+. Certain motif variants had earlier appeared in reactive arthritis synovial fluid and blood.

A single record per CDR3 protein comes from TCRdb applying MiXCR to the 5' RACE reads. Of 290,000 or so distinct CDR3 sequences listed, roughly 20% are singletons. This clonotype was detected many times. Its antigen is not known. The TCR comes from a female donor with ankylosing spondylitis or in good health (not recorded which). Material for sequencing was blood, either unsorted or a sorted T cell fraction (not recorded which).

The CDR3 loop is CATSDRTSGSVDEQFF. CDR3 in DNA: TGTGCCACCAGTGATCGGACTAGCGGGAGTGTAGATGAGCAGTTCTTC. The chain carries TRBV24-1 and TRBJ2-1, with 13 bases aligning to TRBD2. The J segment lost 8 bases and the V segment lost 3 bases, leaving 6 bases of the junction unmatched. The CDR3 is 16 amino acids. The germline gives CDR1 KGHDR, CDR2 SFDVKD.